This section outlines one TCR beta chain sequence together with its context. The antigen is unknown. Other DNA variants within this sample encode the same CDR3. Naive CD45RA+ and memory CD45RA-negative subsets were split from CD4+ cells. This entry belongs to a study of shared clonotypes between healthy human individuals. Sequencing was performed with immunoSEQ multiplex PCR; in TCRdb, only in-frame clones are kept and a portion is missing. The table includes 1,500,000 or so clones, approximately 98.5% detected once. Study observations and caveats: Sampling used blood alone; tissue repertoires probably differ. Shared across several donors were about 4.6% of the naive CD4 clonotypes. Richness estimates generally favored naive over memory subsets.

Material for sequencing was naive CD4+ T cells sorted from blood. Indicated subset: CD45RA+ positively selected. The TCR sequence derives from a man aged 25-40 years in good health.

Here the CDR3 DNA reads TGCGCCAGCAGCTTGGAAGGGGGCGTCACTGAAGCTTTCTTT. This encodes CASSLEGGVTEAFF. The J gene is TRBJ1-1, the V gene TRBV5-1; the match to TRBD1 covers 7 bases. Losses at the gene ends were 0 bases for V and 4 bases for J; bases not matched to a gene: 3. The CDR3 totals 14 residues. Germline assignment: CDR1 SGHRS and CDR2 YFSETQ. Filled out from reference TRBV5-1 and TRBJ1-1, the complete variable domain reads KAGVTQTPRYLIKTRGQQVTLSCSPISGHRSVSWYQQTPGQGLQFLFEYFSETQRNKGNFPGRFSGRQFSNSRSEMNVSTLELGDSALYLCASSLEGGVTEAFFGQGTRLTVV.